The 10 T cell receptor beta chains reported below all come from one sample, sequenced in a study of cytomegalovirus exposure and HLA in healthy donors. The PCR had 60 Vbeta and 13 Jbeta primers. Profiling relied on immunoSEQ multiplex PCR, and the TCRdb table lists in-frame clones only, not all of them. The sample has tens of thousands of clones; about 78% are singletons. Input material: PBMCs. The receptors derive from a woman aged 40 to 49 in good health and CMV-seronegative.

The gene calls are TRBV18 and TRBJ2-5; 11 nucleotides agree with TRBD2. This CDR3 has 17 amino acids. Germline V CDR1 and CDR2: KGHSH, LQKENI. V gave up 3 bases and J gave up 2 bases; unmatched junction bases: 8. DNA for the CDR3: TGTGCCAGCTCACCCCCCCAACTAGCGGGAGTGCAAGAGACCCAGTACTTC. Translating gives CASSPPQLAGVQETQYF.

The gene calls are TRBV6-6 and TRBJ2-7; D uncertain. The V end lost 7 bases, the J end lost 6 bases, and 16 bases lay between the germline ends. The CDR3 length is 13 residues. Germline V CDR1 and CDR2: MNHNY, SVGAGI (reference sequence). The CDR3: CASTPTENGEQYF. Here the CDR3 DNA reads TGTGCCAGCACCCCCACCGAAAACGGCGAGCAGTACTTC.

This CDR3 is CASKITGGSYEQYF. CDR3 bases: TGTGCCAGCAAGATTACAGGAGGGTCCTACGAGCAGTACTTC. This chain joins TRBV6-1 and TRBJ2-7, with D tentatively TRBD2 (6 bases). The CDR3 sequence is 14 residues long. In germline, CDR1 is MNHNS, CDR2 SASEGT. Trimming pared 7 bases from V and 1 base from J, leaving 14 bases between.

The chain recombines TRBV4-3 with TRBJ2-4; tentative D call: TRBD2 (5 bases). The CDR3 is 13 residues long. Germline loops: CDR1 LGHNA, CDR2 YSLEER. Trimming shortened V by 6 bases and J by 4 bases, and 10 bases separated the two germline ends. The CDR3: CASSAGKKNIQYF. Written as DNA, the CDR3 is TGCGCCAGCAGTGCCGGGAAGAAAAACATTCAGTACTTC.

The CDR3 protein is CASSIDGGRAAFF. The CDR3, as DNA: TGTGCCAGTAGTATCGACGGGGGGCGCGCGGCTTTCTTT. The V gene is TRBV19, the J gene TRBJ1-1; a possible D gene is TRBD1 (6 bases). CDR3 length: 13 residues. Germline V lookup: CDR1 LNHDA, CDR2 SQIVND (reference sequence). With 3 bases removed from V and 11 bases from J, the gap between germline ends came to 16 bases.

This chain links TRBV27 with TRBJ1-1; 9 bases align to TRBD1. From germline, CDR1 is MNHEY and CDR2 SMNVEV (reference sequence). The CDR3 sequence is 13 residues long. The ends lost 6 bases at V and 8 bases at J; junction bases unmatched: 7. CDR3 region: CASSRQGVQEAFF. In DNA form, the CDR3 reads TGTGCCAGCAGCCGACAGGGGGTACAGGAAGCTTTCTTT.

The chain recombines TRBV15 with TRBJ2-3, with 12 bases fitting TRBD2. Germline V gene sequence: CDR1 LNHNV, CDR2 YYDKDF (reference sequence). The CDR3 totals 16 residues. The J segment lost 5 bases and the V segment lost 5 bases, leaving 8 bases of the junction unmatched. The CDR3 region is CATSRSLAGGQDTQYF. CDR3 nucleotide sequence: TGTGCCACCAGCCGATCCCTAGCGGGAGGGCAAGATACGCAGTATTTT.

The sample holds a few counts of this clone. The chain couples TRBV15 to TRBJ2-7; TRBD1 is a possible D gene (6 bases). Germline CDR1 reads LNHNV; CDR2 reads YYDKDF (reference sequence). V gave up 2 bases and J gave up 6 bases, with 23 bases separating them. The length of the CDR3 is 17 residues. This CDR3 is CATSRSMGGTQRGEQYF. The CDR3 DNA reads as TGTGCCACCAGCAGAAGTATGGGTGGGACACAACGCGGCGAGCAGTACTTC.

J is TRBJ1-6 and V is TRBV4-1; D is ambiguous. CDR3 size: 15 residues. Per germline, CDR1 MGHRA and CDR2 YSYEKL. Trimming removed 3 bases at V and 10 bases at J, with 16 bases between. The CDR3, as DNA: TGCGCCAGCAGCCAGGCCGGGTTCGAGGGATCACCCCTCCACTTT. Translation: CASSQAGFEGSPLHF.

This clone appeared a single time. The V gene is TRBV30, the J gene TRBJ1-1; D unresolved. CDR1 GTSNPN and CDR2 SVGIG come from the germline V gene (reference sequence). Trimming removed 2 bases at V and 4 bases at J, with 11 bases between. CDR3 length equals 13 residues. The CDR3 nucleotides read TGTGCCTGGAGTCCTATGGGGAGCACTGAAGCTTTCTTT. Translating gives CAWSPMGSTEAFF.